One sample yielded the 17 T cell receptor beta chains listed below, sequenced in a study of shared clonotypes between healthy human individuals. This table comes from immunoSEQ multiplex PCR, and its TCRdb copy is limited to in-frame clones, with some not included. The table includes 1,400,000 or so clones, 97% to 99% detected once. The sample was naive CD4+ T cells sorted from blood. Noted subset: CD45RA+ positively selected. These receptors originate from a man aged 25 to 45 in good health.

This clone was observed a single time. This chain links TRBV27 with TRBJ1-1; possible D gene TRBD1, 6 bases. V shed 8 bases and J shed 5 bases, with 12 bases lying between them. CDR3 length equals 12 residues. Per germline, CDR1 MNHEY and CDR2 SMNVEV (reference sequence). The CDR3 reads CASGVQGTEAFF. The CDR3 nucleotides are TGTGCCAGCGGGGTCCAGGGGACTGAAGCTTTCTTT.

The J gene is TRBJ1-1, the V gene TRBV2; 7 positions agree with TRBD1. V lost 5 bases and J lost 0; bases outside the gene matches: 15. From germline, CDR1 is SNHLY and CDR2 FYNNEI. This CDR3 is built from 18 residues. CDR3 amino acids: CASSHPRTGLEMNTEAFF. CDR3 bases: TGTGCCAGCAGTCACCCGCGGACAGGCCTCGAGATGAACACTGAAGCTTTCTTT.

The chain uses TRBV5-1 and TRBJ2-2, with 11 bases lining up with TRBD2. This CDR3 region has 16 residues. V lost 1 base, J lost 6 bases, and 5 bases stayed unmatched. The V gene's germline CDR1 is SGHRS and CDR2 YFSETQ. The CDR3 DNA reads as TGCGCCAGCAGCTTGATACTAGCGGGAGAAGCCGGGGAGCTGTTTTTT. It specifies CASSLILAGEAGELFF.

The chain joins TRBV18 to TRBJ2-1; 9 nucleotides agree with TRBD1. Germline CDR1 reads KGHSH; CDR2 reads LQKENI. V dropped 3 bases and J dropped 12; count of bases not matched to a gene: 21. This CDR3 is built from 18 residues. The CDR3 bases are TGTGCCAGCTCACCGCTTCTTGGACAGGGGAAACGTTTCCAGGGGCAGTTCTTC. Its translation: CASSPLLGQGKRFQGQFF.

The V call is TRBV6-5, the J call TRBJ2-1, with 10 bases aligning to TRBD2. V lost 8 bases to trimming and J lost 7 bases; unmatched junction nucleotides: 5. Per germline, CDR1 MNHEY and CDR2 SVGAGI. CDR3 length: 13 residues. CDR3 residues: CASVPSGSNEQFF. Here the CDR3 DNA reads TGTGCCAGCGTGCCTAGCGGGAGTAATGAGCAGTTCTTC.

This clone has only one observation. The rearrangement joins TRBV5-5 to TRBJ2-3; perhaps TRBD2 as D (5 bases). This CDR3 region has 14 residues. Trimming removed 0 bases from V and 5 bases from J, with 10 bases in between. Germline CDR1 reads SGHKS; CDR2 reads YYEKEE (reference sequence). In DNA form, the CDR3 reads TGTGCCAGCAGCTTGGCAGAGGCGGGAGATACGCAGTATTTT. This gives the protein CASSLAEAGDTQYF. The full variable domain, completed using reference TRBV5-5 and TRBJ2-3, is DAGVTQSPTHLIKTRGQQVTLRCSPISGHKSVSWYQQVLGQGPQFIFQYYEKEERGRGNFPDRFSARQFPNYSSELNVNALLLGDSALYLCASSLAEAGDTQYFGPGTRLTVL.

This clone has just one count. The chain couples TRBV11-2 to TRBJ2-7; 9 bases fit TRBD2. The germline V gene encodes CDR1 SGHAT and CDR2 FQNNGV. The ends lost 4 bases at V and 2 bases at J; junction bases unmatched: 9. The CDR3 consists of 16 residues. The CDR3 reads CASSWEVAGGPYEQYF. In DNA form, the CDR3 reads TGTGCCAGCAGCTGGGAAGTCGCGGGAGGGCCCTACGAGCAGTACTTC.

The CDR3 loop is CATAVLAAAQETQYF. CDR3 nucleotide sequence: TGCGCCACGGCCGTCCTGGCGGCAGCACAAGAGACCCAGTACTTC. The genes are TRBV10-2 and TRBJ2-5, with no clear D. The CDR3 runs 15 residues. Deletions cut 10 bases from V and 2 bases from J, with 20 bases between. CDR1 and CDR2 from the germline V gene are WSHSY and SAAADI.

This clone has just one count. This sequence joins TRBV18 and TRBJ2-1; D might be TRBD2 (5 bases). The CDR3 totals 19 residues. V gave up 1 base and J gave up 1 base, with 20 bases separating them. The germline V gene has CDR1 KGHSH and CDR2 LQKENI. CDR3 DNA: TGTGCCAGCTCACCACTGGGCGGAGGCACCCCTTTTTCCTACAATGAGCAGTTCTTC. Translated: CASSPLGGGTPFSYNEQFF. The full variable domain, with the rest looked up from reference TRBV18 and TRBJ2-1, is NAGVMQNPRHLVRRRGQEARLRCSPMKGHSHVYWYRQLPEEGLKFMVYLQKENIIDESGMPKERFSAEFPKEGPSILRIQQVVRGDSAAYFCASSPLGGGTPFSYNEQFFGPGTRLTVL.

Here the CDR3 DNA reads TGTGCCAGCTCACAACTAGCGGGAAGGTTTAATGAGACCCAGTACTTC. Amino acids: CASSQLAGRFNETQYF. The chain combines TRBV18 with TRBJ2-5; 10 nucleotides align to TRBD2. There are 16 residues in the CDR3. Germline values: CDR1 KGHSH, CDR2 LQKENI. The V gene end was trimmed by 4 bases and the J gene end by 5 bases; junction bases not matched to a gene: 10.

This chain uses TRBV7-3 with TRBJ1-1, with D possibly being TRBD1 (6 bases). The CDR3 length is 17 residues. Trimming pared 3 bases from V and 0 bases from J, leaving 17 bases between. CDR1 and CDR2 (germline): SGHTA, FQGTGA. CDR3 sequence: CASSLQGPAAMNTEAFF. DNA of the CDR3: TGTGCCAGCAGCTTGCAGGGGCCTGCCGCCATGAACACTGAAGCTTTCTTT.

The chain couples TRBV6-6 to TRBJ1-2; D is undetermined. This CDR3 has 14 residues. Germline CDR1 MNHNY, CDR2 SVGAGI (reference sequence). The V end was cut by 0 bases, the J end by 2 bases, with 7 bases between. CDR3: CASSYSDRNYGYTF. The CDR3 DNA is TGTGCCAGCAGTTACTCTGACCGCAACTATGGCTACACCTTC.

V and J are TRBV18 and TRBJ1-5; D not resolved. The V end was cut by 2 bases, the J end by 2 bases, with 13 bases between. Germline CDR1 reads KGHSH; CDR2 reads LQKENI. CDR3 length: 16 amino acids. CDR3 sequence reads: CASSPSVAAGNQPQHF. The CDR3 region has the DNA TGTGCCAGCTCACCAAGCGTGGCCGCCGGCAATCAGCCCCAGCATTTT.

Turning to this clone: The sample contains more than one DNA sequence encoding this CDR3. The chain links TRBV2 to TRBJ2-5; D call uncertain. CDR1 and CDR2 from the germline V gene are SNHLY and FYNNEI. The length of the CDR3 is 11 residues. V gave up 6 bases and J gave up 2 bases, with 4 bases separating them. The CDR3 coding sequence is TGTGCCAGCAGCGTGCAAGAGACCCAGTACTTC. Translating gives CASSVQETQYF.

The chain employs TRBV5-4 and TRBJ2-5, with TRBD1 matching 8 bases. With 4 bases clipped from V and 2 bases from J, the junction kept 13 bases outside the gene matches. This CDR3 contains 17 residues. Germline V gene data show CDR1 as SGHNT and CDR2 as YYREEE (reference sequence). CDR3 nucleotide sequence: TGTGCCAGCAGCCCGGGTATGGGGACAGGACTACAAGAGACCCAGTACTTC. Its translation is CASSPGMGTGLQETQYF.

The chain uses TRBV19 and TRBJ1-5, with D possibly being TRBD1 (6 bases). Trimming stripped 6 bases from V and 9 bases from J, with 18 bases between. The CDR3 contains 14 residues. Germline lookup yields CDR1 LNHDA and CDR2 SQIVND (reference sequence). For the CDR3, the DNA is TGTGCCAGTAGGCCATCCAGGGGACCGTGGCCCCAGCATTTT. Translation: CASRPSRGPWPQHF.

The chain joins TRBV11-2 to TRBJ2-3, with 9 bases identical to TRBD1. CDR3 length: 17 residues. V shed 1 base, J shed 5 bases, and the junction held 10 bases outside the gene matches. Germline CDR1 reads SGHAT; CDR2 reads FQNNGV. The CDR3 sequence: CASSLATGTGMVDTQYF. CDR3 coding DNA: TGTGCCAGCAGCTTAGCGACCGGGACAGGGATGGTAGATACGCAGTATTTT.